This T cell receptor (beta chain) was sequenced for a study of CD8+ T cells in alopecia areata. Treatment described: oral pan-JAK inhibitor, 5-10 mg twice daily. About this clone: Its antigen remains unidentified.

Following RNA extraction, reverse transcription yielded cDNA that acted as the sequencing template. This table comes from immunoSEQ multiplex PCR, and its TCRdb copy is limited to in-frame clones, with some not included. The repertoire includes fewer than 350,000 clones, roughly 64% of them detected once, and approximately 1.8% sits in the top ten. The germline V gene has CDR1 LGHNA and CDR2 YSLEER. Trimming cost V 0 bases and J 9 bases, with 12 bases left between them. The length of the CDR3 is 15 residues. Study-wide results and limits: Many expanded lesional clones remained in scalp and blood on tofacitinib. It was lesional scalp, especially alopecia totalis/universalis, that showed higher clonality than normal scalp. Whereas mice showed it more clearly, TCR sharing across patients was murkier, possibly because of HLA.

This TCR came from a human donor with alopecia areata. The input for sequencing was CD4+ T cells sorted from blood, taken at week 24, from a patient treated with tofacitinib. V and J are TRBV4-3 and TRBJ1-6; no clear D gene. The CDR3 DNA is TGCGCCAGCAGCCAAGATGGAGGGTTCGGTTCACCCCTCCACTTT. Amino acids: CASSQDGGFGSPLHF.